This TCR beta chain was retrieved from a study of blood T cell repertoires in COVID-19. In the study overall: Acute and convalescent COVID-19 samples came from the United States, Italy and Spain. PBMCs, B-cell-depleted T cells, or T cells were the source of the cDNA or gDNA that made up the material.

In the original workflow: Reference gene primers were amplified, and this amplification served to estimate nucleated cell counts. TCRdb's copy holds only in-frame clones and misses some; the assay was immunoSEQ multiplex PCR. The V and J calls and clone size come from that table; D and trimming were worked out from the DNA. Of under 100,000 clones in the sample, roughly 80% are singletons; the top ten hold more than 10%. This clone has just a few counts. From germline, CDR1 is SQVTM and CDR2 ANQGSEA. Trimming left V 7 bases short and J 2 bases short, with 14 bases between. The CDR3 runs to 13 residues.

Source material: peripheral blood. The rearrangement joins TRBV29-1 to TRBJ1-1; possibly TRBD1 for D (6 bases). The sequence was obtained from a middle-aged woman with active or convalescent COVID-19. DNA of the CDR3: TGCAGCGCTACCCGACAGGCTAACACTGAAGCTTTCTTT. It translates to CSATRQANTEAFF. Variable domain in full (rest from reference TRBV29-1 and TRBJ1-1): SAVISQKPSRDICQRGTSLTIQCQVDSQVTMMFWYRQQPGQSLTLIATANQGSEATYESGFVIDKFPISRPNLTFSTLTVSNMSPEDSSIYLCSATRQANTEAFFGQGTRLTVV.